These 26 T cell receptor beta chains originate from one sample sequenced in a study of spatial heterogeneity in lung cancer. Study-wide results and caveats: Counts of expanded alpha and beta TCRs within tumors tracked the tumor nonsynonymous mutation count.

This sample's time point: sample taken at primary tumor resection. No antigen is known for these receptors. TCRdb re-analysed the 5' RACE reads in MiXCR, keeping a single row per CDR3 protein. The sample has about 3,500 distinct CDR3 sequences; about 4.6% are singletons. Here the sequenced sample was lung tumor tissue, taken at surgery. The receptor source for this set is a female donor with early-stage non-small cell lung cancer.

In its sample, this clonotype ranks as medium-sized. Because this beta chain is a stray read in a library intended to capture alpha chains, its abundance should not be given much weight. The V and J genes are TRBV20-1 and TRBJ1-1, with D perhaps matching TRBD1 (5 bases). In germline, CDR1 is DFQATT, CDR2 SNEGSKA (reference sequence). Deletions cut 3 bases from V and 2 bases from J, with 10 bases between. The CDR3 is made up of 13 amino acids. This CDR3 is CSASPTVNTEAFF. The DNA of the CDR3 is TGCAGTGCTAGCCCGACAGTCAACACTGAAGCTTTCTTT.

By sample share, this clonotype is medium-sized. In a library made to pick up alpha chains, this beta chain is a stray read with a size that means little. The chain carries TRBV2 and TRBJ1-2, with TRBD1 as a possible D gene (5 bases). This CDR3 is 14 amino acids long. V shed 2 bases and J shed 4 bases, with 11 bases lying between them. In germline, CDR1 is SNHLY, CDR2 FYNNEI. In nucleotides, the CDR3 is TGTGCCAGCAGTGAAAACGGGGCCACCTATGGCTACACCTTC. Amino acids: CASSENGATYGYTF.

Notes on this clonotype: This beta chain is a stray sequence in a library constructed for alpha chains; its clone size is not meaningful. The rearrangement uses TRBV5-1 and TRBJ2-2; no definite D call. The CDR3 contains 15 residues. The V gene's germline CDR1 is SGHRS and CDR2 YFSETQ. The V end lost 0 bases, the J end lost 8 bases, and 14 bases lay between the germline ends. CDR3 coding DNA: TGCGCCAGCAGCTTGGATGGTACACTCGAGGGGGAGCTGTTTTTT. Protein: CASSLDGTLEGELFF.

For this clonotype: This beta chain appears as a stray read in a library generated for alpha chains; its size is not informative. The chain has TRBV28 and TRBJ2-4, with 7 nucleotides matching TRBD2. This CDR3 spans 20 amino acids. CDR1 is MDHEN, CDR2 SYDVKM, per germline. V gave up 5 bases and J gave up 0 bases; unmatched junction bases: 19. The CDR3 loop is CASSNQRGREQILAKNIQYF. Here the CDR3 DNA reads TGTGCCAGCAGTAACCAGCGGGGACGTGAACAAATTTTAGCCAAAAACATTCAGTACTTC.

By its share, this clonotype is medium-sized. Because this beta chain is a stray read in a library intended to capture alpha chains, its abundance should not be given much weight. The J gene is TRBJ2-2, the V gene TRBV10-1, with D unresolved. The CDR3 consists of 15 residues. The V gene lost 4 bases and the J gene lost 4 bases, with 13 bases spanning the gap. Germline CDR1 reads WNHNN; CDR2 reads SYGVQD (reference sequence). The CDR3 reads CASSGRAPGTGELFF. CDR3 nucleotide sequence: TGCGCCAGCAGTGGAAGAGCGCCAGGCACCGGGGAGCTGTTTTTT.

This clonotype is deemed medium-sized. The library was built for alpha chains, so this beta chain is an off-target read and its size means little. The rearrangement links TRBV12-5 to TRBJ2-2, with TRBD1 as a possible D gene (6 bases). Trimming left V 2 bases short and J 3 bases short, with 13 bases between. The CDR3 has 16 amino acids. CDR1 LGHNT and CDR2 FRNRAP come from the germline V gene. The chain's CDR3 is CASGLTLSGDTGELFF. Here the CDR3 DNA reads TGTGCTAGTGGTTTGACCCTCTCAGGGGACACCGGGGAGCTGTTTTTT.

This clonotype has ten or more counts. In a library made to pick up alpha chains, this beta chain is a stray read with a size that means little. The chain has TRBV6-5 and TRBJ1-2; unclear D gene. The germline V and J ends were trimmed by 2 bases and 8 bases, with 12 bases remaining between them. This CDR3 is built from 13 residues. In germline, CDR1 is MNHEY, CDR2 SVGAGI. This CDR3 is CASSYPGTGGYTF. CDR3 nucleotides: TGTGCCAGCAGTTACCCCGGAACGGGCGGCTACACCTTC.

This clonotype is labeled as medium-sized. This beta chain came through as a stray read in a library set up for alpha chains, and its size says little. The chain combines TRBV5-1 with TRBJ2-3, with 7 bases that match TRBD2. Losses at the gene ends were 0 bases for V and 2 bases for J; bases not matched to a gene: 9. This CDR3 contains 17 residues. Germline loops: CDR1 SGHRS, CDR2 YFSETQ. Here the CDR3 DNA reads TGCGCCAGCAGCTTGGGAGCGGGGACCGCTGCCACAGATACGCAGTATTTT. Translated, it gives CASSLGAGTAATDTQYF.

In this sample, this clonotype is medium-sized. A library prepared for alpha chains yielded this beta chain as an off-target read; its size is of little meaning. This chain uses TRBV5-1 with TRBJ2-5; D is unresolved. The ends were cut back, 2 bases at V and 5 bases at J, with 4 bases in the middle. Germline CDR1 SGHRS, CDR2 YFSETQ. The CDR3 has 11 amino acids. The CDR3, as DNA: TGCGCCAGCAGCTTTGGGGAGACCCAGTACTTC. As protein: CASSFGETQYF.

Sample share makes this clonotype medium-sized. In a library made to pick up alpha chains, this beta chain is a stray read with a size that means little. This chain connects TRBV7-2 to TRBJ2-1; TRBD2 is a possible D gene (5 bases). The CDR3 length is 12 residues. Germline V gives CDR1 SGHTA, CDR2 FQGNSA. Trimming left V 1 base short and J 9 bases short, with 7 bases between. The CDR3 region has the DNA TGTGCCAGCAGCTTAGGAGAGGGTGAGCAGTTCTTC. Translated, it gives CASSLGEGEQFF.

This clonotype rates as medium-sized. This beta chain is a stray read from a library made for alpha chains; its abundance is not meaningful. V usage is TRBV3-1 and J usage is TRBJ2-7, with D unresolved. Per germline, CDR1 LGHDT and CDR2 YNNKEL (reference sequence). The CDR3 has 13 residues. Between the trimmed V and J ends, which lost 4 bases and 0 bases, there was a span of 7 bases. CDR3 nucleotides: TGTGCCAGCAGCCGAGGCAGCTCCTACGAGCAGTACTTC. Translated: CASSRGSSYEQYF.

This clonotype was observed many times. This beta chain is a stray sequence in a library constructed for alpha chains; its clone size is not meaningful. The rearrangement uses TRBV6-1 and TRBJ2-1, with 8 positions matching TRBD1. The V gene end was trimmed by 0 bases and the J gene end by 8 bases; junction bases not matched to a gene: 9. The CDR3 spans 16 residues. Germline-derived CDR1 and CDR2 are MNHNS and SASEGT. The CDR3 bases are TGTGCCAGCAGTGAAGCGATTCCAGGGGGCTCCGATGAGCAGTTCTTC. It translates to CASSEAIPGGSDEQFF.

This clonotype was recorded a few times. Being off target in a library aimed at alpha chains, this beta chain has a size of little meaning. V gene TRBV28 combines with J gene TRBJ2-3; D is undetermined. Germline V gives CDR1 MDHEN, CDR2 SYDVKM. The V end was cut by 7 bases, the J end by 3 bases, with 11 bases between. The CDR3 extends over 13 amino acids. The CDR3 sequence: CASTIPGTDTQYF. CDR3 sequence (DNA): TGTGCCAGCACCATTCCCGGAACAGATACGCAGTATTTT.

This clonotype came up a few times. With the library built for alpha chains, this beta chain is off target and its frequency is not meaningful. The rearrangement joins TRBV20-1 to TRBJ2-5, with 7 bases lining up with TRBD2. The CDR3 contains 16 residues. CDR1 and CDR2 from the germline V gene are DFQATT and SNEGSKA (reference sequence). V lost 0 bases and J lost 5; bases outside the gene matches: 12. Here the CDR3 reads CSARDPSPTGGETQYF. The CDR3 DNA follows: TGCAGTGCTAGAGATCCGTCACCCACCGGGGGGGAGACCCAGTACTTC.

This clonotype ranks as medium-sized. This beta chain appears as a stray read in a library generated for alpha chains; its size is not informative. The rearrangement uses TRBV9 and TRBJ2-2; TRBD1 is a possible D gene (7 bases). The germline V gene has CDR1 SGDLS and CDR2 YYNGEE. V was cut by 4 bases and J by 4 bases, with 17 bases left in between. This CDR3 has 16 amino acids. CDR3 loop: CASSFQGGRGTGELFF. The DNA of the CDR3 is TGTGCCAGCAGCTTCCAGGGGGGCCGGGGCACCGGGGAGCTGTTTTTT.

By its share, this clonotype is medium-sized (0.01 to 0.1%). Little can be read into the size of this beta chain, an off-target read in a library designed for alpha chains. The genes are TRBV4-2 and TRBJ1-4, with a tentative D call TRBD1 (5 bases). V dropped 1 base and J dropped 7 bases, with 13 bases sitting between them. Germline-derived CDR1 and CDR2 are LGHNA and YNFKEQ. The CDR3 covers 15 residues. CDR3 DNA sequence: TGTGCCAGCAGCCAAGTGGGGGGGAGGAGTGAAAAACTGTTTTTT. Its translation is CASSQVGGRSEKLFF.

This clonotype is medium-sized by share. This beta chain is a stray sequence in a library constructed for alpha chains; its clone size is not meaningful. The chain employs TRBV12-3 or TRBV12-4 and TRBJ1-6; the D gene is possibly TRBD1 (5 bases). The CDR3 has 16 amino acids. Trimming removed 4 bases from V and 0 bases from J, with 10 bases in between. The CDR3 spells CASSSGVGSYNSPLHF. The CDR3, as DNA: TGTGCCAGCAGTTCGGGGGTGGGCTCCTATAATTCACCCCTCCACTTT.

A remark on this clonotype: This beta chain lies outside the target of a library built for alpha chains; its clone size means little. J is TRBJ2-1 and V is TRBV13; no definite D call. Deletions cut 3 bases from V and 4 bases from J, with 1 base between. The CDR3 has 11 amino acids. The V gene's germline CDR1 is PRHDT and CDR2 FYEKMQ (reference sequence). This CDR3 reads CASSFYNEQFF. In DNA, the CDR3 is TGTGCCAGCAGCTTTTACAATGAGCAGTTCTTC.

This clonotype is labeled large (0.1 to 1%). The size of this beta chain means little, since it is a stray read in a library made for alpha chains. The chain is built from TRBV9 and TRBJ1-1, with D tentatively TRBD1 (6 bases). The CDR3 extends over 15 amino acids. Deletions cut 4 bases from V and 0 bases from J, with 13 bases between. The germline CDR1 and CDR2 sequences are SGDLS and YYNGEE. For the CDR3, the DNA is TGTGCCAGCAGCACCCGGACAGAGATGAACACTGAAGCTTTCTTT. It codes for CASSTRTEMNTEAFF.

By sample share, this clonotype is medium-sized. The library was prepared for alpha chains; this beta chain is a stray read, so its frequency means little. The chain recombines TRBV27 with TRBJ2-2; possible D gene TRBD1, 6 bases. Germline CDR1 and CDR2: MNHEY and SMNVEV (reference sequence). This CDR3 is built from 13 residues. V lost 6 bases to trimming and J lost 4 bases, with 9 bases between them. CDR3 coding DNA: TGTGCCAGCAGCCAGACAGGCACCGGGGAGCTGTTTTTT. The encoded protein is CASSQTGTGELFF.

This clonotype is labeled as medium-sized (0.01 to 0.1%). Within a library made for alpha chains, this beta chain is off target, and its count is uninformative. The V gene is TRBV5-4, the J gene TRBJ1-2, with TRBD1 identical over 8 bases. Germline CDR1 SGHNT, CDR2 YYREEE (reference sequence). The CDR3 runs 13 residues. V lost 0 bases, J lost 5 bases, and 0 bases stayed unmatched. The CDR3, as DNA: TGTGCCAGCAGCTTGGACAGGGGGTATGGCTACACCTTC. Translating gives CASSLDRGYGYTF.

In its sample, this clonotype was seen many times. This beta chain was picked up by a library intended for alpha chains and is off target, so its count carries little meaning. V is TRBV2 and J is TRBJ1-1; D uncertain. Germline V gene lookup returns CDR1 SNHLY and CDR2 FYNNEI. This CDR3 comprises 16 residues. V lost 3 bases to trimming and J lost 0 bases, with 14 bases between them. The CDR3 reads CASSEEGGEVNTEAFF. CDR3 DNA sequence: TGTGCCAGCAGTGAGGAGGGCGGAGAGGTGAACACTGAAGCTTTCTTT. Based on the CDR3 plus reference TRBV2 and TRBJ1-1, the full variable domain is EPEVTQTPSHQVTQMGQEVILRCVPISNHLYFYWYRQILGQKVEFLVSFYNNEISEKSEIFDDQFSVERPDGSNFTLKIRSTKLEDSAMYFCASSEEGGEVNTEAFFGQGTRLTVV.

By sample fraction, this clonotype is medium-sized. The size of this beta chain means little, since it is a stray read in a library made for alpha chains. The chain links TRBV29-1 to TRBJ1-1; D remains unclear. The CDR3 extends over 12 amino acids. Germline V gene sequence: CDR1 SQVTM, CDR2 ANQGSEA. Deletions cut 4 bases from V and 5 bases from J, with 11 bases between. CDR3 coding DNA: TGCAGCGTTGCACGAGGGAATACTGAAGCTTTCTTT. It translates to CSVARGNTEAFF. Based on the CDR3 plus reference TRBV29-1 and TRBJ1-1, the full variable domain is SAVISQKPSRDICQRGTSLTIQCQVDSQVTMMFWYRQQPGQSLTLIATANQGSEATYESGFVIDKFPISRPNLTFSTLTVSNMSPEDSSIYLCSVARGNTEAFFGQGTRLTVV.

This clonotype has ten or more counts. For a library built for alpha chains, this beta chain is a stray read; little rests on its size. The J gene is TRBJ1-2, the V gene TRBV12-3 or TRBV12-4; D is unclear. CDR3 length: 14 amino acids. The germline V and J ends were trimmed by 6 bases and 1 base, with 12 bases remaining between them. The DNA for the CDR3 is TGTGCCAGCAGCCCTTACACAGTTAACTATGGCTACACCTTC. Translating gives CASSPYTVNYGYTF.

Worth noting for this clonotype: This beta chain lies outside the target of a library built for alpha chains; its clone size means little. The J gene is TRBJ2-1, the V gene TRBV7-8; a possible D gene is TRBD2 (5 bases). Looked up from germline, CDR1 is SGHVS and CDR2 is FQNEAQ. The CDR3 is 12 amino acids. Trimming cost V 2 bases and J 6 bases, with 5 bases left between them. CDR3 nucleotides: TGTGCCAGCAGCTTAAGCGGCAATGAGCAGTTCTTC. Its protein product is CASSLSGNEQFF.

This clonotype was recorded at least ten times. This beta chain is a stray read from a library made for alpha chains; its abundance is not meaningful. V usage is TRBV20-1 and J usage is TRBJ1-1, with D possibly being TRBD1 (6 bases). The V gene's germline CDR1 is DFQATT and CDR2 SNEGSKA (reference sequence). This CDR3 has 13 amino acids. Trimming removed 8 bases at V and 7 bases at J, with 20 bases between. CDR3 sequence reads: CSNRAASRGEAFF. The CDR3 DNA reads as TGCAGTAATCGGGCAGCATCCAGGGGTGAAGCTTTCTTT.